The 26 T cell receptor beta chains below come from one sample, sequenced in a study of cytomegalovirus exposure and HLA in healthy donors. The PCR employed 60 Vbeta primers together with 13 Jbeta primers. TCRdb's table, derived via immunoSEQ multiplex PCR, lists solely in-frame clones and lacks some. Of some 85,000 clones in the sample, 76% are singletons; the top ten hold 1.4%. The specimen sequenced was PBMCs. These receptors originate from a male donor in good health and CMV-seronegative.

This clone was seen more than once but under ten times. The rearrangement uses TRBV27 and TRBJ1-5; 7 positions agree with TRBD1. Losses at the gene ends were 8 bases for V and 0 bases for J; bases not matched to a gene: 7. Germline V CDR1 and CDR2: MNHEY, SMNVEV (reference sequence). CDR3 length: 15 amino acids. In DNA form, the CDR3 reads TGTGCCAGCGGAATACAGGGGAATAGCAATCAGCCCCAGCATTTT. Protein product: CASGIQGNSNQPQHF.

The rearrangement links TRBV28 to TRBJ1-4; TRBD1 might be the D (6 bases). CDR3 length: 14 amino acids. Trimming removed 5 bases at V and 4 bases at J, with 11 bases between. Per germline, CDR1 MDHEN and CDR2 SYDVKM. In nucleotides, the CDR3 is TGTGCCAGCAGTAAGGACAGTATTAATGAAAAACTGTTTTTT. This gives the protein CASSKDSINEKLFF.

This clone has just a few counts. The CDR3 nucleotides are TGTGCCAGCAGCGCGAACAGGGCTTCTAATTCACCCCTCCACTTT. Protein: CASSANRASNSPLHF. The chain links TRBV11-1 to TRBJ1-6; D may be TRBD1 (6 bases). The germline V gene has CDR1 SGHAT and CDR2 FQDESV (reference sequence). With 5 bases removed from V and 6 bases from J, the gap between germline ends came to 14 bases. This CDR3 has 15 amino acids.

The chain links TRBV7-9 to TRBJ2-1; 7 positions match TRBD1. The CDR3 is 16 residues long. Germline V CDR1 and CDR2: SEHNR, FQNEAQ (reference sequence). Trimming took 5 bases from V and 7 from J; bases not matched to a gene: 14. This chain's CDR3 is CASSQGGHNPWNEQFF. The CDR3 nucleotides read TGTGCCAGCAGCCAAGGGGGCCACAACCCTTGGAATGAGCAGTTCTTC.

CDR3 loop: CAWSRHAYNTEAFF. The CDR3 nucleotides read TGTGCCTGGAGTCGACATGCCTATAACACTGAAGCTTTCTTT. This chain uses TRBV30 with TRBJ1-1, with no clear D. Trimming removed 2 bases at V and 2 bases at J, with 12 bases between. Germline CDR1 reads GTSNPN; CDR2 reads SVGIG (reference sequence). The CDR3 sequence is 14 residues long.

This clone was observed a few times. V and J are TRBV5-5 and TRBJ2-2, with 9 nucleotides matching TRBD1. Germline V gives CDR1 SGHKS, CDR2 YYEKEE (reference sequence). After removal of 3 bases from V and 4 bases from J, the junction contained 4 bases not matched to a gene. CDR3 length: 15 amino acids. The CDR3: CASSWGQGSTGELFF. The CDR3 region has the DNA TGTGCCAGCAGCTGGGGACAGGGTAGCACCGGGGAGCTGTTTTTT.

The chain uses TRBV7-9 and TRBJ2-7, with 13 bases fitting TRBD2. Unmatched junction bases numbered 6, after V lost 5 bases and J lost 5 bases. In germline, CDR1 is SEHNR, CDR2 FQNEAQ (reference sequence). This CDR3 has 15 amino acids. The CDR3 region has the DNA TGTGCCAGCAGCAACCCGGGACTAGCGGGGAACGAGCAGTACTTC. This translates into CASSNPGLAGNEQYF.

The chain uses TRBV28 and TRBJ2-1; 7 nucleotides agree with TRBD2. The trim removed 4 bases at V and 2 bases at J, leaving 5 bases unmatched. Germline V gives CDR1 MDHEN, CDR2 SYDVKM. The length of the CDR3 is 15 residues. The CDR3 is CASSSSGKAYNEQFF. The CDR3 bases are TGTGCCAGCAGTTCCAGCGGGAAAGCCTACAATGAGCAGTTCTTC.

This clone was observed a few times. V gene TRBV19 combines with J gene TRBJ2-1, with TRBD2 identical over 10 bases. Losses at the gene ends were 6 bases for V and 10 bases for J; bases not matched to a gene: 15. Per germline, CDR1 LNHDA and CDR2 SQIVND (reference sequence). This CDR3 has 16 residues. The DNA for the CDR3 is TGTGCCAGTAGCCGGACTAGCGGAGGGGGCGGGGGGGAGCAGTTCTTC. Its translation: CASSRTSGGGGGEQFF.

The rearrangement uses TRBV10-3 and TRBJ2-5, with 8 bases aligning to TRBD1. V gave up 10 bases and J gave up 1 base; unmatched junction bases: 11. From germline, CDR1 is ENHRY and CDR2 SYGVKD. The CDR3 length is 15 residues. The CDR3 DNA follows: TGTGCCACCACCGGACAGGGTGGGTTCCAAGAGACCCAGTACTTC. As protein: CATTGQGGFQETQYF.

The CDR3 region has the DNA TGCGCCAGCACGGGACATAGCGTTTGGGGCCCTAAAGAGACCCAGTACTTC. Encoded protein: CASTGHSVWGPKETQYF. V usage is TRBV10-2 and J usage is TRBJ2-5, with a tentative D call TRBD1 (6 bases). V gave up 7 bases and J gave up 3 bases, with 24 bases separating them. Germline lookup yields CDR1 WSHSY and CDR2 SAAADI. The CDR3 extends over 17 amino acids.

This chain uses TRBV19 with TRBJ1-5; maybe TRBD1 (6 bases). The CDR3 spans 14 residues. The ends were cut back, 8 bases at V and 3 bases at J, with 14 bases in the middle. Germline V lookup: CDR1 LNHDA, CDR2 SQIVND (reference sequence). CDR3 protein: CASLGQTSNQPQHF. The CDR3 DNA follows: TGTGCCAGTCTCGGACAGACCTCCAATCAGCCCCAGCATTTT. The entire variable domain, with the rest obtained from reference TRBV19 and TRBJ1-5, is as follows: DGGITQSPKYLFRKEGQNVTLSCEQNLNHDAMYWYRQDPGQGLRLIYYSQIVNDFQKGDIAEGYSVSREKKESFPLTVTSAQKNPTAFYLCASLGQTSNQPQHFGDGTRLSIL.

The chain is built from TRBV10-2 and TRBJ1-2, with D hard to call. V lost 0 bases and J lost 2, with 13 bases in between. Germline loops: CDR1 WSHSY, CDR2 SAAADI. CDR3 length: 16 amino acids. The CDR3 here is CASSESAAGGNYGYTF. The CDR3 DNA is TGCGCCAGCAGTGAGTCGGCGGCAGGAGGGAACTATGGCTACACCTTC.

CDR3 nucleotide sequence: TGCGCCAGCAGCCCCTTAAACAGGGACCTGACTCGGGGAGAGCAGTACTTC. Its protein is CASSPLNRDLTRGEQYF. The V call is TRBV4-1, the J call TRBJ2-7, with D possibly TRBD1 on 6 matching bases. Germline V CDR1 and CDR2: MGHRA, YSYEKL. V was cut by 4 bases and J by 7 bases, with 26 bases left in between. This CDR3 is 17 amino acids long.

The chain uses TRBV2 and TRBJ1-6, with TRBD1 as a possible D gene (6 bases). Germline values: CDR1 SNHLY, CDR2 FYNNEI. Trimming removed 7 bases from V and 6 bases from J, with 19 bases in between. The CDR3 is made up of 16 amino acids. As DNA, the CDR3 is TGTGCCAGCACCTCGAATGGACAGCTCCTTAATTCACCCCTCCACTTT. It is translated as CASTSNGQLLNSPLHF.

CDR3 DNA: TGTGCCAGTAGTACCCACAGGGGTGAGGAGGCCTATAATTCACCCCTCCACTTT. Protein product: CASSTHRGEEAYNSPLHF. The rearrangement uses TRBV19 and TRBJ1-6; 7 positions agree with TRBD1. The ends lost 4 bases at V and 2 bases at J; junction bases unmatched: 11. CDR1 is LNHDA and CDR2 is SQIVND in the germline V gene (reference sequence). The CDR3 loop spans 18 amino acids.

The genes are TRBV16 and TRBJ2-7, with a weak D call TRBD1 (6 bases). Deletions cut 1 base from V and 4 bases from J, with 14 bases between. CDR3 length equals 15 residues. Germline values: CDR1 KGHSY, CDR2 FQNENV. The CDR3 DNA is TGTGCCAGCAGCCAATATGGACAGAACCATTACGAGCAGTACTTC. Translation: CASSQYGQNHYEQYF.

The CDR3 loop reads CASSLAPGQGYGYTF. CDR3 nucleotide sequence: TGCGCCAGCAGCTTGGCTCCGGGACAGGGATACGGCTACACCTTC. The rearrangement uses TRBV5-1 and TRBJ1-2; 9 positions agree with TRBD1. Trimming took 0 bases from V and 8 from J; bases not matched to a gene: 8. Germline lookup yields CDR1 SGHRS and CDR2 YFSETQ. This CDR3 is 15 amino acids long. Together with reference TRBV5-1 and TRBJ1-2, the CDR3 gives the full variable domain: KAGVTQTPRYLIKTRGQQVTLSCSPISGHRSVSWYQQTPGQGLQFLFEYFSETQRNKGNFPGRFSGRQFSNSRSEMNVSTLELGDSALYLCASSLAPGQGYGYTFGSGTRLTVV.

This chain joins TRBV7-9 and TRBJ1-4; D is unresolved. V lost 2 bases to trimming and J lost 7 bases, with 11 bases between them. The CDR3 is made up of 14 amino acids. The germline V gene has CDR1 SEHNR and CDR2 FQNEAQ (reference sequence). CDR3 loop: CASSLTGTGEKLFF. The CDR3 nucleotides are TGTGCCAGCAGCTTAACTGGTACGGGTGAAAAACTGTTTTTT.

The gene calls are TRBV5-1 and TRBJ2-1; 15 bases match TRBD2. J was trimmed by 0 bases and V by 10 bases; bases with no gene match: 5. The germline V gene has CDR1 SGHRS and CDR2 YFSETQ. The CDR3 is made up of 16 amino acids. CDR3 coding DNA: TGCGCCGGGGGACTAGCGGGGGGTAGCTCCTACAATGAGCAGTTCTTC. Its translation is CAGGLAGGSSYNEQFF.

The chain employs TRBV19 and TRBJ2-1; 9 nucleotides line up with TRBD2. CDR3 size: 14 residues. CDR1 is LNHDA and CDR2 is SQIVND in the germline V gene (reference sequence). J was trimmed by 4 bases and V by 7 bases; bases with no gene match: 5. Here the CDR3 DNA reads TGTGCCAGTAACCTAGCGGGAAGATACAATGAGCAGTTCTTC. This gives the protein CASNLAGRYNEQFF.

This clone was seen a few times. This sequence joins TRBV18 and TRBJ2-5; TRBD2 is a possible D gene (6 bases). Germline values: CDR1 KGHSH, CDR2 LQKENI. Deletions cut 9 bases from V and 1 base from J, with 15 bases between. The length of the CDR3 is 14 residues. CDR3 in DNA: TGTGCCAGTTCCTCCATGGGGGGCCAAGAGACCCAGTACTTC. This codes for CASSSMGGQETQYF.

This chain uses TRBV6-5 with TRBJ2-1, with 11 bases lining up with TRBD2. With V trimmed by 6 bases and J by 3 bases, 4 bases remained unmatched. Germline V gene data show CDR1 as MNHEY and CDR2 as SVGAGI. This CDR3 spans 15 amino acids. This CDR3 is CASSPSGGIYNEQFF. CDR3 nucleotide sequence: TGTGCCAGCAGCCCTAGCGGGGGGATCTACAATGAGCAGTTCTTC.

The chain combines TRBV5-1 with TRBJ1-4, with a tentative D call TRBD1 (5 bases). CDR3 length: 14 amino acids. Germline V gene lookup returns CDR1 SGHRS and CDR2 YFSETQ. Trimming took off 4 bases at V and 3 bases at J, with 10 bases between the two ends. The CDR3: CASSPGGSNEKLFF. The CDR3 nucleotides are TGCGCCAGCAGCCCGGGGGGTTCTAATGAAAAACTGTTTTTT.

This chain joins TRBV28 and TRBJ2-5; 8 bases fit TRBD2. Near its end, the DNA agrees better with TRBJ2-7, so the J call may be wrong. Germline CDR1 MDHEN, CDR2 SYDVKM. The CDR3 is made up of 16 amino acids. The DNA of the CDR3 is TGTGCCAGCAGTTTACTTGCGGGAGGCTCCTCCTACGAGCAGTACTTC. Translating it yields CASSLLAGGSSYEQYF.

This clone was observed a single time. The CDR3 region is CASSRTSRSYNEQFF. In DNA, the CDR3 is TGTGCCAGCAGCCGCACTAGCCGGTCCTACAATGAGCAGTTCTTC. This chain connects TRBV11-1 to TRBJ2-1; possibly TRBD2 for D (6 bases). Germline values: CDR1 SGHAT, CDR2 FQDESV (reference sequence). This CDR3 is built from 15 residues. V gave up 5 bases and J gave up 1 base, with 12 bases separating them.